This TCR beta chain was identified during a study of blood T cell repertoires in COVID-19. Assay used: immunoSEQ multiplex PCR; TCRdb lists only in-frame clones, some missing. The data show roughly 280,000 clones, approximately 92% seen once. V gave up 4 bases and J gave up 5 bases, with 11 bases separating them. CDR3 length: 13 amino acids. Per the germline V gene, CDR1 is SQVTM and CDR2 is ANQGSEA. This receptor was identified in a woman between 18 and 30 years old who had recovered from COVID-19. The sequenced sample consisted of PBMCs or T cells enriched from blood (not recorded which). V is TRBV29-1 and J is TRBJ2-2, with D perhaps matching TRBD2 (7 bases). CDR3 loop: CSVGEGGTGELFF. CDR3 in DNA: TGCAGCGTTGGGGAGGGGGGAACCGGGGAGCTGTTTTTT.